This T cell receptor beta chain was documented in a study of response to subunit inactivated influenza vaccine (dated by TCRdb to about 2018). As for the study more broadly: Deep quantitative T cell receptor repertoire profiling was used in the study to track responses to a trivalent subunit inactivated influenza vaccine.

Library prep was done by RT-PCR. For sequencing, an Illumina HiSeq 2500 was employed. TCRdb reprocessed the public reads (quality trimming at Q25 with fastp, clone calling with MiXCR) and kept in-frame beta chains. For every CDR3 protein sequence, its rows merge into one entry that carries the most common genes and DNA. Within this sample are about 700,000 distinct CDR3 sequences, with around 16% of them counted one time only. Under 14% of the sample lies in the top ten. The paper's findings and limits, for the study overall: The authors proposed that each seasonal influenza vaccination may bring in only a limited number of new T cells.

There are 13 amino acids in the CDR3, from cysteine to phenylalanine inclusive. Only CDR3 DNA remains: 39 bases, in frame from the first base. The trim is 4 bases for V and 4 bases for J, with a gap of 10 bases between the germline ends. CDR1 MNHEY and CDR2 SVGAGI were looked up in the germline V gene. With regard to this clonotype: Its antigen remains unidentified. It has no much larger one-base neighbor in the sample; base qualities were not kept.

The sequencing used PBMCs from blood, collected roughly 12 days after vaccination. The chain links TRBV6-5 with TRBJ2-5; the D gene is unclear. This receptor was obtained from a man between 45 and 60 years old who received an inactivated influenza vaccine. Donor details come from another sample of the same person, matched by shared clones. DNA sequence: TGTGCCAGCAGTTCGGTGGCAGGAGAGACCCAGTACTTC. Translated, it reads CASSSVAGETQYF.